What follows is one T cell receptor (beta chain) and its context. Other DNA sequences in the sample encode the same CDR3. Sequencing was performed with immunoSEQ multiplex PCR; in TCRdb, only in-frame clones are kept and a portion is missing. This table has 39,000 or so clones, around 92% appearing once. The data stem from a study of T cell changes during pregnancy in multiple sclerosis. V was pared by 3 bases and J by 3 bases, with 2 bases of the junction left unmatched. This CDR3 is 13 amino acids long. Germline CDR1 is MNHEY and CDR2 is SMNVEV (reference sequence). The chain links TRBV27 to TRBJ2-7, with TRBD1 matching over 7 bases. The sequence derives from a female donor with multiple sclerosis, enrolled in a pregnancy study. The source was CD8+ T cells from peripheral blood mononuclear cells, collected after pregnancy. The CDR3 is CASSLAGGYEQYF. For the CDR3, the DNA is TGTGCCAGCAGTTTGGCAGGGGGCTACGAGCAGTACTTC.